This record covers a single T cell receptor (beta chain). Its antigen specificity is not known. Qualities for individual bases were not recorded, and no much larger clone is one base off. To sequence the TCRbeta CDR3 region, genomic DNA was isolated from the sorted cells. The immunoSEQ Assay was used to sequence the TCRbeta CDR3 regions. The immuneACCESS repertoire file appears here via TCRdb, limited to in-frame rearrangements. These files lack a portion of the clones; in checked studies, under half of the deficit traces to unresolved V genes, and the cause of the others is not known. This sample has more than 65,000 clones in its table, and roughly four fifths of those were observed once. Of the sample, around 25% falls within the top ten clones. V drops 4 bases and J drops 5 bases, leaving 11 bases in between. Reading from cysteine to phenylalanine, the CDR3 counts 13 amino acids. Only the CDR3 region is kept as DNA, spanning 39 bases read in frame from base 1. The germline V gene (reference sequence) specifies MNHEY as CDR1 and SMNVEV as CDR2.

The data stem from a study of OX40 agonist ivuxolimab in advanced cancers. The study in broad terms: Ivuxolimab was a fully human IgG2 agonistic monoclonal antibody targeting the costimulatory receptor OX40 (CD134). Intravenous ivuxolimab was administered to patients every 2 weeks at six dose levels: 0.01, 0.1, 0.3, 1.5, 3 and 10 mg/kg. Of the approximately 54 dose-escalation patients, hepatocellular carcinoma was present in about 20, melanoma in approximately 15, renal cell carcinoma in 9 and head and neck cancer in 9. In the dose-escalation cohort, 82.7% of patients were male, and the mean age was approximately 55 years, with a range of about 23 to 85. Prior anti-PD-1, anti-PD-L1 or anti-CTLA-4 therapy was permitted, and checkpoint inhibitors had been received by less than 45% of dose-escalation patients. Partial responses were achieved by three dose-escalation patients, of whom one had hepatocellular carcinoma and two had cutaneous melanoma. The purpose of peripheral TCRbeta sequencing was to test whether ivuxolimab changed TCR sequence diversity and led to clonal T-cell expansion. The paper covers the monotherapy dose-escalation part of the phase I ivuxolimab trial, which included N = 52 patients.

The study at large found these results: Low levels of normalized T-cell clonal expansion were also seen in some nonresponding patients. Which antigens the clonally expanded peripheral T cells were specific for was not determined. In partial responders in the 0.1-3.0 mg/kg groups, normalized peripheral clonal expansion was found to be among the lowest, especially among CD8+ T cells. At doses from 0.1 to 3.0 mg/kg, clonal expansion was seen in both CD4+ and CD8+ blood T cells between baseline and week 6. After ivuxolimab, expanded clones were on average more numerous among CD8+ T cells than among CD4+ T cells.

The trial excluded patients who had a history of autoimmune disease or were on systemic immunosuppression. In every dose cohort, peripheral blood was drawn for TCR sequencing at baseline, cycle 4 day 1, and cycle 7 day 1. The samples were taken from a phase I, first-in-human, multicenter, open-label dose-escalation trial of ivuxolimab. Adults with locally advanced or metastatic melanoma, renal cell, hepatocellular, or head and neck squamous cell carcinoma were enrolled in the trial. CD4+ and CD8+ T cells were sorted separately from peripheral blood before TCR sequencing. The TCR originated in an adult with an advanced solid tumor such as melanoma, head and neck, liver or kidney cancer. This receptor chain uses TRBV27 and TRBJ1-1; 6 matching bases give a weak D call of TRBD1. The sample was CD4+ or CD8+ T cells sorted from blood, taken in a trial of the OX40 agonist ivuxolimab. The CDR3 region reads CASSSQRGTEAFF. The DNA is as follows: TGTGCCAGCAGTTCCCAGAGGGGGACTGAAGCTTTCTTT.